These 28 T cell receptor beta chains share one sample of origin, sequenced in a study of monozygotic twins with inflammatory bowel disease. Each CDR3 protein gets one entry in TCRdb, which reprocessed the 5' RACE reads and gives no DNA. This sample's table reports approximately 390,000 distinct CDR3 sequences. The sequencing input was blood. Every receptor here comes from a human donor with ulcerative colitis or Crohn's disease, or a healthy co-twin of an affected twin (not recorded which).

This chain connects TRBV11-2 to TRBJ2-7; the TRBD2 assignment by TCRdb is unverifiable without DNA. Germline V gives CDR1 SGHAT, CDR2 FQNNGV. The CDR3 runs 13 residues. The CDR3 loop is CASRRDQTREQYF.

Here the CDR3 reads CASSGGGSVNTGELFF. This chain links TRBV9 with TRBJ2-2; TCRdb outputs TRBD1, but without DNA this stays unchecked. The germline V gene encodes CDR1 SGDLS and CDR2 YYNGEE. The CDR3 consists of 16 residues.

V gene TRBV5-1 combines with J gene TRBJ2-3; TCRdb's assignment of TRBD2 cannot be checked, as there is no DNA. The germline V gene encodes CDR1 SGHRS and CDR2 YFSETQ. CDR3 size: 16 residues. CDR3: CASSLVGGPVQDTQYF.

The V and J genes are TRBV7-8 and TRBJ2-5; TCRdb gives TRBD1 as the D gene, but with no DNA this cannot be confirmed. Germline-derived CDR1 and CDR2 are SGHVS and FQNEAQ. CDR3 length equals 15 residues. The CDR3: CASSWGAGLQETQYF.

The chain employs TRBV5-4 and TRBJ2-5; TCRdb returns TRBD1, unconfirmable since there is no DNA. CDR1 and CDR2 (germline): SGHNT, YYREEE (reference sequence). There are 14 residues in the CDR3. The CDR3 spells CASSTGTIQETQYF.

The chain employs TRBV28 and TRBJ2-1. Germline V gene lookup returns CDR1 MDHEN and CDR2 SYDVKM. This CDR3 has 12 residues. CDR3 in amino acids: CASSLTDSEQFF.

This chain's CDR3 is CASSHPGQGYQPQHF. The chain is built from TRBV4-1 and TRBJ1-5; absent DNA, TCRdb's TRBD1 call cannot be checked. CDR3 length equals 15 residues. The germline gives CDR1 MGHRA, CDR2 YSYEKL.

The CDR3 region is CASDRGLNTEAFF. The chain recombines TRBV28 with TRBJ1-1; TCRdb indicates TRBD1, and absent DNA this call remains unverified. Germline CDR1 MDHEN, CDR2 SYDVKM. The CDR3 sequence is 13 residues long. Combining the CDR3 with reference TRBV28 and TRBJ1-1 gives the whole variable domain DVKVTQSSRYLVKRTGEKVFLECVQDMDHENMFWYRQDPGLGLRLIYFSYDVKMKEKGDIPEGYSVSREKKERFSLILESASTNQTSMYLCASDRGLNTEAFFGQGTRLTVV.

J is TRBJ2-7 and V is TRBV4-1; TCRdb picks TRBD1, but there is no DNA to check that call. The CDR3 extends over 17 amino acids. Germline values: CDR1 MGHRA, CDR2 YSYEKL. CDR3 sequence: CASSQAVGGTGVYEQYF.

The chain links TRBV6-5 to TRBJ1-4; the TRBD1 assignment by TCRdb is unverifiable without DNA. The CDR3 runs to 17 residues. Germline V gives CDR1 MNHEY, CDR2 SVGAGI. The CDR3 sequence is CASSYARGLGTNEKLFF.

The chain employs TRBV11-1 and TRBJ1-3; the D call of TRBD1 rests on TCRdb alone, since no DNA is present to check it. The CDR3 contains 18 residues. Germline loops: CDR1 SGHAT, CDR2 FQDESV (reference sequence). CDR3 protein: CASSLSWGQPSSGNTIYF.

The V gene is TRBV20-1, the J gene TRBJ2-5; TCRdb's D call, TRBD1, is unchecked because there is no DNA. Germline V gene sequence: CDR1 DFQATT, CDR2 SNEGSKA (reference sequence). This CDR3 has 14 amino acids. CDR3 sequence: CSAIPHRGQETQYF.

The CDR3 spells CASIKGQVYSGANVLTF. V gene TRBV12-3 or TRBV12-4 combines with J gene TRBJ2-6; TCRdb's assignment of TRBD1 cannot be checked, as there is no DNA. The CDR3 has 17 amino acids.

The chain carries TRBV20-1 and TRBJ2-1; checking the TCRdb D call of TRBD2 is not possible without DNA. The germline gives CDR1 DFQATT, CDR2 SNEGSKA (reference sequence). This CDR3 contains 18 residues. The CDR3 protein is CSAEPWSGRALGYNEQFF.

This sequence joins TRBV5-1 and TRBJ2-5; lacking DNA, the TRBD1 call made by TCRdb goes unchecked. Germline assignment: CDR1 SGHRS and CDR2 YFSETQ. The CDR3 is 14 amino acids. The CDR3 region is CASSPGRTIETQYF.

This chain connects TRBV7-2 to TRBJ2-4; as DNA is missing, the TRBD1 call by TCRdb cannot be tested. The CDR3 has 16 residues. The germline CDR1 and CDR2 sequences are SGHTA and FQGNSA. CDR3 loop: CASSFLVLGGPNIQYF.

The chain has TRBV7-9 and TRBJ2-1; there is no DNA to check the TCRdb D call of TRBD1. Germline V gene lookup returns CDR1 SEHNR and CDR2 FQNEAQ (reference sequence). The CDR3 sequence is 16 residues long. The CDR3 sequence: CASSRTGLSSYNEQFF.

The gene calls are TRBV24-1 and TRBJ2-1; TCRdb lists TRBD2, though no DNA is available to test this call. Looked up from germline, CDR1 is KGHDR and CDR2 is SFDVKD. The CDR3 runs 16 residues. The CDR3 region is CATSDLGLAGNNEQFF.

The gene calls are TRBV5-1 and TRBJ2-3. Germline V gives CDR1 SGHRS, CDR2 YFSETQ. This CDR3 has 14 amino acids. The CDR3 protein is CAPLASRNTDTQYF.

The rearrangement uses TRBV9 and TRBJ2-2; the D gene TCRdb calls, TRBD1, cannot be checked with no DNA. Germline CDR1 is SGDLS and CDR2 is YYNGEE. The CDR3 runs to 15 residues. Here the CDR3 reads CASSVEGKKTGELFF. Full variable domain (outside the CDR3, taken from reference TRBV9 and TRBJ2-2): DSGVTQTPKHLITATGQRVTLRCSPRSGDLSVYWYQQSLDQGLQFLIQYYNGEERAKGNILERFSAQQFPDLHSELNLSSLELGDSALYFCASSVEGKKTGELFFGEGSRLTVL.

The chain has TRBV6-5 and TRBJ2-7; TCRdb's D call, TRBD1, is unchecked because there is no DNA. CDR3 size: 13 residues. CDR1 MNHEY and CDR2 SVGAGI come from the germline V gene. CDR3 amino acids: CASSYRGRYEQYF.

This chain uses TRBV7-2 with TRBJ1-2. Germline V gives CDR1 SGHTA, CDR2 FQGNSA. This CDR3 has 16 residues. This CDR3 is CASSLAADLSIYGYTF.

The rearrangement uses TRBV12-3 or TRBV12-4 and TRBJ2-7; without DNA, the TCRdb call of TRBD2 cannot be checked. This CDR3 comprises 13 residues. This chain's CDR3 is CASTTLAGFEQYF.

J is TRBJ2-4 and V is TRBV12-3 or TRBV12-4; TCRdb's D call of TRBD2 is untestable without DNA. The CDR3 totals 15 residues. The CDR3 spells CASSSNSGRSNIQYF.

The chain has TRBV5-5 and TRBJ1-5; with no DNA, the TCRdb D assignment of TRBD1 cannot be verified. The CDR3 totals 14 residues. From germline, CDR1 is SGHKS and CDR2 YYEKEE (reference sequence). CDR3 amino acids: CASSFWTENQPQHF.

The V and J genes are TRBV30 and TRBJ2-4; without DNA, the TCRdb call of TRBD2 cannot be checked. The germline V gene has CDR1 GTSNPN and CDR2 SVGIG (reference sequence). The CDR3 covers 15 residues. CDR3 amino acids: CAWSLIAGPGNIQYF.

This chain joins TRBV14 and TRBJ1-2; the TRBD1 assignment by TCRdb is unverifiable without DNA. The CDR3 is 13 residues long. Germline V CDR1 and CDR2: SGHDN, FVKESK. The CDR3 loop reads CASKRNRDYGYTF.

This CDR3 reads CASSATGGDYGYTF. The chain recombines TRBV9 with TRBJ1-2; TCRdb selects TRBD1, and the lack of DNA leaves this call unchecked. The length of the CDR3 is 14 residues. CDR1 is SGDLS and CDR2 is YYNGEE in the germline V gene.